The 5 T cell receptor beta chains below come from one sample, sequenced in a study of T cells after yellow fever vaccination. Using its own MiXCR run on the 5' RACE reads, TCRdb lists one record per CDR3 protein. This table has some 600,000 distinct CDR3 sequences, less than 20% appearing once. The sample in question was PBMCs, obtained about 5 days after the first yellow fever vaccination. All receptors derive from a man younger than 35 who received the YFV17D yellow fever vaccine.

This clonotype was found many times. The CDR3 DNA sequence: TGTGCCAGCAGCTGGAAGACAGGGCCGGGCACTGAAGCTTTCTTT. Translation gives CASSWKTGPGTEAFF. The rearrangement joins TRBV7-6 to TRBJ1-1, with 7 bases lining up with TRBD1. V trimming: 4 bases; J trimming: 4 bases; junction bases outside the gene matches: 9. Germline loops: CDR1 SGHVS, CDR2 FNYEAQ. The CDR3 runs 15 residues.

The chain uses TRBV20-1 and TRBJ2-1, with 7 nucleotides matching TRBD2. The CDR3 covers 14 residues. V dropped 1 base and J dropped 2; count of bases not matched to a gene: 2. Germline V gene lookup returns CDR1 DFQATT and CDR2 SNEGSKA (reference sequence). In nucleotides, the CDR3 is TGCAGTGCTAGAGTGGCGGGGGCCTACAATGAGCAGTTCTTC. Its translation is CSARVAGAYNEQFF.

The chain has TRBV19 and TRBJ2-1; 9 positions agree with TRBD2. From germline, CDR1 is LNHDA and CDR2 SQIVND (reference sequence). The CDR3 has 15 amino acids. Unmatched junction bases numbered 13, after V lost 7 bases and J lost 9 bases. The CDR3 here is CASNRRGGNRGEQFF. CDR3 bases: TGTGCCAGTAATCGGCGGGGGGGCAATCGGGGTGAGCAGTTCTTC.

CDR3 in DNA: TGTGCCTGGAGCCGGACTCTGAACACTGAAGCTTTCTTT. Protein: CAWSRTLNTEAFF. J is TRBJ1-1 and V is TRBV30, with unresolved D. V was clipped by 3 bases and J by 0 bases, with 8 bases between them. The CDR3 contains 13 residues. Germline assignment: CDR1 GTSNPN and CDR2 SVGIG (reference sequence).

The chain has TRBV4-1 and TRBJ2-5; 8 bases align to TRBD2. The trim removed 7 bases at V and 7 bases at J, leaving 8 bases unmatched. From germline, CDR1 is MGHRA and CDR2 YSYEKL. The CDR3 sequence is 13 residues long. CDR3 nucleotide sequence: TGCGCCAGCAAGTCTATCCGGGAGGGGACCCAGTACTTC. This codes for CASKSIREGTQYF.